Each of the 17 T cell receptor beta chains below was sequenced from the same sample in a study of blood T cell repertoires in COVID-19 (dated by TCRdb to the early 2020s). Library method: the immunoSEQ multiplex PCR assay. This immuneACCESS table, as held by TCRdb, lists in-frame sequences with V and J called but not all clones. Of the missing ones, under half trace to an unresolved V gene in checked studies; the others have no known cause. Within this sample are hundreds of thousands of clones, with around 85% of them counted one time only. The ten biggest clones cover 6.5% to 8.5% of the sample. Sequencing input: PBMCs or T cells enriched from blood (not recorded which). These receptors were obtained from a woman aged 55-70 years who had recovered from COVID-19.

This clone was found a few times. V gene TRBV10-2 combines with J gene TRBJ2-1; TRBD2 matches at 11 bases. With V trimmed by 6 bases and J by 9 bases, 7 bases remained unmatched. Germline CDR1 reads WSHSY; CDR2 reads SAAADI. The CDR3 has 14 amino acids. The DNA of the CDR3 is TGCGCCAGCAGGCTAGCGGGGGGTGGGGGTGAGCAGTTCTTC. As protein: CASRLAGGGGEQFF.

The chain uses TRBV11-3 and TRBJ1-2, with D possibly TRBD1 on 5 matching bases. V was cut by 1 base and J by 2 bases, with 14 bases left in between. Germline V gene lookup returns CDR1 SGHNT and CDR2 YENEEA. The CDR3 totals 16 residues. CDR3 sequence: CASSLGGRVINYGYTF. CDR3 in DNA: TGTGCCAGCAGCTTAGGGGGCAGGGTGATAAACTATGGCTACACCTTC.

The V call is TRBV2, the J call TRBJ1-2; D unclear. V lost 1 base to trimming and J lost 4 bases, with 13 bases between them. This CDR3 is built from 15 residues. Germline loops: CDR1 SNHLY, CDR2 FYNNEI. Here the CDR3 DNA reads TGTGCCAGCAGTGAAGGGTCTCACTTCCCCTATGGCTACACCTTC. It is translated as CASSEGSHFPYGYTF.

The V call is TRBV25-1, the J call TRBJ2-3; 13 positions agree with TRBD2. From germline, CDR1 is MGHDK and CDR2 SYGVNS. CDR3 length: 16 amino acids. V lost 7 bases, J lost 5 bases, and 9 bases stayed unmatched. In DNA, the CDR3 is TGTGCCAGCACCCGGGGGACTAGCGGGGCTAAAGATACGCAGTATTTT. Translation gives CASTRGTSGAKDTQYF.

The chain joins TRBV10-3 to TRBJ1-5; D is unresolved. The CDR3 contains 13 residues. Germline V gene sequence: CDR1 ENHRY, CDR2 SYGVKD. V was trimmed by 7 bases and J by 6 bases, leaving 13 bases between them. The CDR3 DNA reads TGTGCCATCACCGAGGGAGGATCTCAGCCCCAGCATTTT. Translated: CAITEGGSQPQHF.

The J gene is TRBJ2-1, the V gene TRBV5-1, with 11 bases identical to TRBD2. CDR3 length equals 18 residues. The ends lost 1 base at V and 3 bases at J; junction bases unmatched: 9. Germline CDR1 reads SGHRS; CDR2 reads YFSETQ. The CDR3 nucleotides read TGCGCCAGCAGCTTGAGGCCTAGCGGGGGGACCTACTACAATGAGCAGTTCTTC. Amino acid sequence: CASSLRPSGGTYYNEQFF. Using reference TRBV5-1 and TRBJ2-1 for the parts outside the CDR3, the full variable domain is KAGVTQTPRYLIKTRGQQVTLSCSPISGHRSVSWYQQTPGQGLQFLFEYFSETQRNKGNFPGRFSGRQFSNSRSEMNVSTLELGDSALYLCASSLRPSGGTYYNEQFFGPGTRLTVL.

The chain links TRBV2 to TRBJ2-6; a weak D match, TRBD1 (5 bases). Germline lookup yields CDR1 SNHLY and CDR2 FYNNEI. V was cut by 6 bases and J by 0 bases, with 12 bases left in between. The CDR3 has 16 amino acids. Written as DNA, the CDR3 is TGTGCCAGCAGCAATACAGGCCCCTCTGGGGCCAACGTCCTGACTTTC. It is translated as CASSNTGPSGANVLTF.

The count of this clone is one. The rearrangement joins TRBV30 to TRBJ1-2, with a weak D call TRBD1 (6 bases). Germline V gives CDR1 GTSNPN, CDR2 SVGIG (reference sequence). Trimming pared 3 bases from V and 4 bases from J, leaving 15 bases between. The CDR3 length is 14 residues. The CDR3: CAWRGWDTFYGYTF. CDR3 nucleotides: TGTGCCTGGAGGGGGTGGGACACCTTCTATGGCTACACCTTC.

The chain has TRBV15 and TRBJ2-2; possible D gene TRBD1, 7 bases. V was shortened by 0 bases and J by 1 base, with 18 bases between the two germline ends. Germline-derived CDR1 and CDR2 are LNHNV and YYDKDF (reference sequence). CDR3 length: 19 amino acids. The CDR3 DNA reads TGTGCCACCAGCAGAGATCTCGACACTCAGGGGGGGAACACCGGGGAGCTGTTTTTT. It translates to CATSRDLDTQGGNTGELFF.

This clone appeared a few times. V gene TRBV29-1 combines with J gene TRBJ1-3; D may be TRBD1 (6 bases). CDR3 length equals 13 residues. The V end was cut by 5 bases, the J end by 2 bases, with 10 bases between. Germline assignment: CDR1 SQVTM and CDR2 ANQGSEA. The CDR3 sequence: CSVKTGAGNTIYF. The DNA of the CDR3 is TGCAGCGTTAAGACAGGAGCTGGAAACACCATATATTTT. The whole variable domain, remainder taken from reference TRBV29-1 and TRBJ1-3, is SAVISQKPSRDICQRGTSLTIQCQVDSQVTMMFWYRQQPGQSLTLIATANQGSEATYESGFVIDKFPISRPNLTFSTLTVSNMSPEDSSIYLCSVKTGAGNTIYFGEGSWLTVV.

This chain connects TRBV7-2 to TRBJ2-5; tentatively, D is TRBD2 (6 bases). From germline, CDR1 is SGHTA and CDR2 FQGNSA. The length of the CDR3 is 13 residues. Trimming shortened V by 0 bases and J by 7 bases, and 9 bases separated the two germline ends. CDR3 sequence: CASSLARGATQYF. The DNA for the CDR3 is TGTGCCAGCAGCTTAGCGCGGGGTGCGACCCAGTACTTC.

The chain links TRBV19 to TRBJ2-3, with D hard to call. This CDR3 region has 13 residues. The V end was cut by 5 bases, the J end by 0 bases, with 6 bases between. Germline V gives CDR1 LNHDA, CDR2 SQIVND (reference sequence). The CDR3 spells CASSVQSTDTQYF. CDR3 DNA sequence: TGTGCCAGTAGTGTACAGAGCACAGATACGCAGTATTTT.

The chain has TRBV10-2 and TRBJ1-4, with 10 bases identical to TRBD1. Germline V gene sequence: CDR1 WSHSY, CDR2 SAAADI. Germline trimming cut 2 bases from V and 10 bases from J; bases unmatched to any gene: 10. The CDR3 is made up of 16 amino acids. CDR3 residues: CASSEPIRDRGGKLFF. The CDR3 DNA sequence: TGCGCCAGCAGTGAGCCAATCCGGGACAGGGGAGGAAAACTGTTTTTT.

The J gene is TRBJ2-5, the V gene TRBV5-4, with D possibly matching TRBD1 (6 bases). The germline CDR1 and CDR2 sequences are SGHNT and YYREEE (reference sequence). V was clipped by 5 bases and J by 5 bases, with 16 bases between them. The CDR3 sequence is 14 residues long. CDR3 amino acids: CASSSTQGFETQYF. The CDR3 bases are TGTGCCAGCAGTTCGACACAGGGTTTCGAGACCCAGTACTTC.

The rearrangement uses TRBV5-1 and TRBJ1-1; possibly TRBD1 for D (5 bases). Looked up from germline, CDR1 is SGHRS and CDR2 is YFSETQ. The CDR3 consists of 15 residues. V lost 4 bases, J lost 6 bases, and 19 bases lay in between. CDR3 loop: CASSPLPGAGAEAFF. The CDR3 DNA sequence: TGCGCCAGCAGCCCCTTACCCGGGGCGGGGGCTGAAGCTTTCTTT.

This clone was picked up a small number of times. The chain employs TRBV5-5 and TRBJ1-6; 10 positions match TRBD1. Unmatched junction bases numbered 2, after V lost 0 bases and J lost 8 bases. CDR1 and CDR2 from the germline V gene are SGHKS and YYEKEE (reference sequence). CDR3 length equals 15 residues. DNA for the CDR3: TGTGCCAGCAGCTTGGTAGGGACAGGGGATTCACCCCTCCACTTT. Its translation is CASSLVGTGDSPLHF.

This chain's CDR3 is CASARGQGVNGYTF. The CDR3 region has the DNA TGTGCCAGCGCAAGGGGGCAGGGGGTTAATGGCTACACCTTC. The chain has TRBV2 and TRBJ1-2, with 7 bases aligning to TRBD1. Germline trimming cut 8 bases from V and 6 bases from J; bases unmatched to any gene: 12. Germline CDR1 and CDR2: SNHLY and FYNNEI. There are 14 residues in the CDR3.